The rows below give T cell receptor beta chains drawn from one sample of a study of T cell responses to AZD1222 COVID-19 vaccine. The method was immunoSEQ multiplex PCR; TCRdb's version includes in-frame clones alone and lacks a portion of them. The table shows roughly 190,000 clones, with about 92% occurring only once. Specimen: peripheral blood, collected on day 0 of AZD1222 vaccination. These receptor sequences come from an adult in good health. The CDR3 runs from the conserved cysteine through the conserved F or W. A D gene is named only where the DNA matches it firmly.

d_gene	v_gene	j_gene	CDR3nt	CDR3aa
NA	TRBV19	TRBJ1-1	TGTGCCAGTAAAGGGTTAGGGAACACTGAAGCTTTCTTT	CASKGLGNTEAFF
NA	TRBV11-2	TRBJ1-1	TGTGCCAGCAGCCGAGGGTCGAACACTGAAGCTTTCTTT	CASSRGSNTEAFF
TRBD1	TRBV28	TRBJ2-7	TGTGCCAGCAGTTCTGGGGACAGGGGGCTTTACGAGCAGTACTTC	CASSSGDRGLYEQYF
TRBD1	TRBV19	TRBJ1-2	TGTGCCAGTAGCCCTCCGGGACAGGGAATCTATGGCTACACCTTC	CASSPPGQGIYGYTF
NA	TRBV28	TRBJ1-2	TGTGCCAGCAGTCTAAAGGAGGGGTACTATGGCTACACCTTC	CASSLKEGYYGYTF
NA	TRBV5-1	TRBJ1-4	TGCGCCAGCAGCTTGGCTCTTGGAACTAACGAAAAACTGTTTTTT	CASSLALGTNEKLFF
NA	TRBV7-3	TRBJ1-2	TGTGCCAGCAGCCCCACCGCGGACCCAAACTATGGCTACACCTTC	CASSPTADPNYGYTF
NA	TRBV7-2	TRBJ1-2	TGTGCCAGCAGCCCCGACAGGCAATATGGCTACACCTTC	CASSPDRQYGYTF
NA	TRBV5-6	TRBJ2-7	TGTGCCAGCAGCGGACCTGGGGAGCAGTACTTC	CASSGPGEQYF
NA	TRBV5-1	TRBJ1-1	TGCGCCAGCAGAGGACAGCTGAACACTGAAGCTTTCTTT	CASRGQLNTEAFF
NA	TRBV7-2	TRBJ1-1	TGTGCCAGCAGCTTCCACTCCCAGAACACTGAAGCTTTCTTT	CASSFHSQNTEAFF
TRBD1	TRBV3-1/TRBV3-2	TRBJ2-3	TGTGCCAGCAGCCAAGTCGGAGACAGGGGGCGCGGGGATACGCAGTATTTT	CASSQVGDRGRGDTQYF
NA	TRBV25-1	TRBJ1-1	TGTGCCAGCAGTGAATATAGCGGGAGTAAAAGAGCTTTCTTT	CASSEYSGSKRAFF